The clone carrying this TCR beta chain was seen only a few times. Its antigen is as yet unknown. The sample originates from a study of cytomegalovirus exposure and HLA in healthy donors. This CDR3 has 12 amino acids. Germline assignment: CDR1 SQVTM and CDR2 ANQGSEA. The V end lost 7 bases, the J end lost 5 bases, and 14 bases lay between the germline ends. This PCR relied on a set of 60 Vbeta primers and 13 Jbeta primers. Repertoires were generated with immunoSEQ multiplex PCR, while TCRdb's copy carries only in-frame clones and drops some. This sample has about 98,000 clones, with about three quarters found just once. Findings and caveats of the study: The classifier reportedly diagnosed cytomegalovirus status with high specificity and sensitivity. The authors enumerated roughly 160 TCR beta chains as linked to cytomegalovirus. Donors belonging to an Asian-associated ancestry cluster reportedly showed fewer N-insertions in productive TCRs than the roughly 670-donor mean, according to what a later analysis found.

Sequenced material: PBMCs. The chain has TRBV29-1 and TRBJ1-1; possible D gene TRBD1, 6 bases. The receptor comes from a man aged 60 to 75 in good health and CMV-seropositive. The CDR3 loop is CSAGVWGTEAFF. The CDR3 bases are TGCAGCGCAGGGGTGTGGGGAACTGAAGCTTTCTTT.